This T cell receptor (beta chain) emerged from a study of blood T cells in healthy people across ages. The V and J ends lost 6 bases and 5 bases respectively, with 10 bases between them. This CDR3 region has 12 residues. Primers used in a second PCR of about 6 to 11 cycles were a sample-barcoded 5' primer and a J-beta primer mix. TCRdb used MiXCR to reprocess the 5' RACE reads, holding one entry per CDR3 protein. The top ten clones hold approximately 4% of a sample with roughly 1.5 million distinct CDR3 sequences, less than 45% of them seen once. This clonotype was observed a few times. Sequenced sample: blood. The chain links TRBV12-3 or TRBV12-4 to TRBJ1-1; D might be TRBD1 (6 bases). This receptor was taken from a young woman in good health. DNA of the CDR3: TGTGCCAGCAGGAACAGGGTTACTGAAGCTTTCTTT. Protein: CASRNRVTEAFF.